The 19 T cell receptor beta chains given below trace back to one sample, sequenced in a study of beta chain features in type 1 diabetes. The entirety of the isolated RNA underwent reverse transcription, so expressed TCRB transcripts were sequenced. Generated by immunoSEQ multiplex PCR, the TCRdb table keeps only in-frame clones and is missing some. The sample records 35,000 to 50,000 clones, approximately 49% being singletons. Sequencing was performed on stem cell memory CD4+ T cells from blood. The receptors derive from a woman in her 30s in good health.

The V call is TRBV6-6, the J call TRBJ1-1; D ambiguous. The germline V and J ends were trimmed by 7 bases and 1 base, with 10 bases remaining between them. Germline lookup yields CDR1 MNHNY and CDR2 SVGAGI (reference sequence). The CDR3 length is 13 residues. This chain's CDR3 is CASIHSKNTEAFF. The CDR3 DNA follows: TGTGCCAGCATCCACTCGAAGAACACTGAAGCTTTCTTT.

This chain links TRBV18 with TRBJ1-5, with a tentative D call TRBD1 (5 bases). V shed 2 bases and J shed 1 base, with 9 bases lying between them. This CDR3 comprises 15 residues. Germline values: CDR1 KGHSH, CDR2 LQKENI. The CDR3 nucleotides read TGTGCCAGCTCACCAGAGGCAGGGAGCAATCAGCCCCAGCATTTT. Its translation: CASSPEAGSNQPQHF.

This clone was detected only a few times. The chain links TRBV11-1 to TRBJ2-7, with TRBD1 identical over 7 bases. V gave up 5 bases and J gave up 2 bases; unmatched junction bases: 9. Germline V gives CDR1 SGHAT, CDR2 FQDESV (reference sequence). The CDR3 loop spans 15 amino acids. The DNA of the CDR3 is TGTGCCAGCAGCCAGACAGGGTTCCTGACCTACGAGCAGTACTTC. Protein: CASSQTGFLTYEQYF.

The CDR3 region has the DNA TGTGCCAGCAGCTTAGTTAGCGGGAGTTACAATGAGCAGTTCTTC. Amino acids: CASSLVSGSYNEQFF. The chain carries TRBV7-9 and TRBJ2-1; 9 bases match TRBD2. Trimming took 1 base from V and 4 from J; bases not matched to a gene: 2. CDR3 length equals 15 residues. CDR1 and CDR2 (germline): SEHNR, FQNEAQ (reference sequence).

This clone was seen once. The chain couples TRBV7-2 to TRBJ1-2; 11 nucleotides line up with TRBD1. The CDR3 is 15 residues long. Germline V gives CDR1 SGHTA, CDR2 FQGNSA. The ends lost 3 bases at V and 8 bases at J; junction bases unmatched: 8. This chain's CDR3 is CASSFSRDRGEGYTF. The CDR3 DNA follows: TGTGCCAGCAGCTTTTCCCGGGACAGGGGGGAGGGCTACACCTTC.

The V gene is TRBV19, the J gene TRBJ2-1, with TRBD1 matching 10 bases. This CDR3 has 13 amino acids. CDR1 is LNHDA and CDR2 is SQIVND in the germline V gene (reference sequence). V lost 9 bases and J lost 6; bases outside the gene matches: 5. The CDR3 loop is CASRDRGSNEQFF. CDR3 DNA sequence: TGTGCCAGCCGGGACAGGGGTAGCAATGAGCAGTTCTTC. Looking up the rest from reference TRBV19 and TRBJ2-1 gives the full variable domain: DGGITQSPKYLFRKEGQNVTLSCEQNLNHDAMYWYRQDPGQGLRLIYYSQIVNDFQKGDIAEGYSVSREKKESFPLTVTSAQKNPTAFYLCASRDRGSNEQFFGPGTRLTVL.

This chain connects TRBV4-3 to TRBJ2-1; 13 bases agree with TRBD2. CDR3 length equals 15 residues. Germline lookup yields CDR1 LGHNA and CDR2 YSLEER. The trim removed 0 bases at V and 12 bases at J, leaving 5 bases unmatched. CDR3 in amino acids: CASSQEGLAGVGQFF. In DNA form, the CDR3 reads TGCGCCAGCAGCCAAGAAGGACTAGCGGGAGTTGGGCAGTTCTTC.

The chain joins TRBV7-2 to TRBJ2-7; 7 positions match TRBD1. V lost 7 bases to trimming and J lost 2 bases; unmatched junction nucleotides: 8. The CDR3 runs to 14 residues. Germline values: CDR1 SGHTA, CDR2 FQGNSA. The CDR3 region is CASTLTGTAYEQYF. Here the CDR3 DNA reads TGTGCCAGCACCCTGACAGGGACGGCCTACGAGCAGTACTTC.

The gene calls are TRBV5-1 and TRBJ2-5, with 10 bases that match TRBD2. V shed 0 bases and J 2 bases; nucleotides not matched to a gene: 13. The CDR3 consists of 19 residues. CDR1 is SGHRS, CDR2 YFSETQ, per germline. The CDR3, as DNA: TGCGCCAGCAGCTTGGTGCCTAGCGGGAGTGTGTCCCCTCAAGAGACCCAGTACTTC. Translating it yields CASSLVPSGSVSPQETQYF.

This clone was observed a few times. The chain joins TRBV9 to TRBJ2-7, with TRBD1 matching over 7 bases. This CDR3 is 15 amino acids long. Germline trimming cut 4 bases from V and 2 bases from J; bases unmatched to any gene: 9. The V gene's germline CDR1 is SGDLS and CDR2 YYNGEE. The CDR3 protein is CASSKSDRPPYEQYF. The CDR3 bases are TGTGCCAGCAGCAAATCGGACAGGCCGCCCTACGAGCAGTACTTC.

The chain combines TRBV10-3 with TRBJ2-7, with D maybe TRBD1 (6 bases). Trimming cost V 6 bases and J 6 bases, with 21 bases left between them. The CDR3 has 15 residues. The V gene's germline CDR1 is ENHRY and CDR2 SYGVKD. The CDR3 coding sequence is TGTGCCATCAGCGACCCAGGGGCCCTACGGGGCGAGCAGTACTTC. It yields the protein CAISDPGALRGEQYF.

This clone was seen more than once but under ten times. This chain connects TRBV7-9 to TRBJ2-7; TRBD2 matches 15 bases. Germline lookup yields CDR1 SEHNR and CDR2 FQNEAQ (reference sequence). The V and J ends lost 4 bases and 6 bases, in that order; junction bases with no gene match: 10. This CDR3 spans 17 amino acids. The CDR3 loop is CASSSRGLAGGSVEQYF. The CDR3 nucleotides are TGTGCCAGCAGCTCCCGTGGACTAGCGGGAGGGTCGGTCGAGCAGTACTTC.

A note on this clone: The junction departs from germline at one end; a sequencing error may be responsible. This sequence joins TRBV6-6 and TRBJ1-2; 9 bases agree with TRBD1. Germline values: CDR1 MNHNY, CDR2 SVGAGI (reference sequence). There are 13 residues in the CDR3. CDR3 loop: CASSIQGATDNLF. The CDR3 DNA reads as TGTGCCAGCAGTATACAGGGGGCGACCGACAATCTATTC.

This clone was picked up a small number of times. The gene calls are TRBV14 and TRBJ1-1; D is possibly TRBD1 (5 bases). Germline V gives CDR1 SGHDN, CDR2 FVKESK. CDR3 length equals 13 residues. V dropped 0 bases and J dropped 10 bases, with 12 bases sitting between them. The CDR3 here is CASSQDLQGGAFF. CDR3 bases: TGTGCCAGCAGCCAAGATCTTCAGGGAGGAGCTTTCTTT.

The chain recombines TRBV23-1 with TRBJ2-7; possible D gene TRBD1, 6 bases. TRBV23-1 is placed among ORFs of uncertain function. The CDR3 runs to 13 residues. V dropped 7 bases and J dropped 7 bases, with 17 bases sitting between them. The CDR3 sequence: CASTNRVGREQYF. As DNA, the CDR3 is TGCGCCAGCACAAACAGGGTAGGGAGAGAGCAGTACTTC.

V usage is TRBV28 and J usage is TRBJ2-7; the D gene is possibly TRBD1 (5 bases). This CDR3 has 12 residues. V was cut by 6 bases and J by 2 bases, with 8 bases left in between. The germline V gene encodes CDR1 MDHEN and CDR2 SYDVKM. The CDR3 DNA is TGTGCCAGCAGCCCAGGGCCCTACGAGCAGTACTTC. This gives the protein CASSPGPYEQYF.

A few counts support this clone. The CDR3: CASSLAGIQGTGETQYF. In DNA form, the CDR3 reads TGTGCCAGCAGCTTGGCGGGAATACAGGGGACGGGTGAGACCCAGTACTTC. This sequence joins TRBV5-5 and TRBJ2-5; TRBD1 aligns across 7 bases. Germline CDR1 is SGHKS and CDR2 is YYEKEE (reference sequence). V shed 0 bases and J 5 bases; nucleotides not matched to a gene: 13. This CDR3 is built from 17 residues.

This clone was picked up a small number of times. The V and J genes are TRBV7-9 and TRBJ2-7; 7 bases match TRBD1. In germline, CDR1 is SEHNR, CDR2 FQNEAQ (reference sequence). The CDR3 runs 13 residues. The J segment lost 0 bases and the V segment lost 5 bases, leaving 1 base of the junction unmatched. The CDR3 here is CASSPGGSYEQYF. The CDR3 bases are TGTGCCAGCAGCCCAGGGGGCTCCTACGAGCAGTACTTC.

This chain links TRBV19 with TRBJ1-1; 12 nucleotides match TRBD1. J gave up 5 bases and V 6 bases, and 13 bases lay outside the gene matches. This CDR3 contains 17 residues. Germline lookup yields CDR1 LNHDA and CDR2 SQIVND (reference sequence). The CDR3, as DNA: TGTGCCAGTAGCCCGCCGTGGGACAGGGGGCGGAGGACTGAAGCTTTCTTT. It encodes CASSPPWDRGRRTEAFF.